Given below is one T cell receptor (beta chain) in context. The antigen is not known. The protocol was immunoSEQ multiplex PCR, while the TCRdb copy is restricted to in-frame clones and leaves out a portion. The table has around 110,000 clones, about 92% seen once; the top ten hold about 3%. The data originate from a study of T cell responses to AZD1222 COVID-19 vaccine. Study results and limitations: Among the donors, most were white British and more were female, and clonal diversity was possibly underestimated.

The clonotype comes from an adult in good health. The source was peripheral blood, collected on day 0 of AZD1222 vaccination.

CDR3 in DNA: TGTGCCAGCTCACCACAACAGCCGGGACTAGGAGCGGATGAGCAGTTCTTC. Translation gives CASSPQQPGLGADEQFF. The chain is built from TRBV18 and TRBJ2-1, with 8 bases matching TRBD2. With V trimmed by 1 base and J by 8 bases, 13 bases remained unmatched. This CDR3 is built from 17 residues. Germline values: CDR1 KGHSH, CDR2 LQKENI.